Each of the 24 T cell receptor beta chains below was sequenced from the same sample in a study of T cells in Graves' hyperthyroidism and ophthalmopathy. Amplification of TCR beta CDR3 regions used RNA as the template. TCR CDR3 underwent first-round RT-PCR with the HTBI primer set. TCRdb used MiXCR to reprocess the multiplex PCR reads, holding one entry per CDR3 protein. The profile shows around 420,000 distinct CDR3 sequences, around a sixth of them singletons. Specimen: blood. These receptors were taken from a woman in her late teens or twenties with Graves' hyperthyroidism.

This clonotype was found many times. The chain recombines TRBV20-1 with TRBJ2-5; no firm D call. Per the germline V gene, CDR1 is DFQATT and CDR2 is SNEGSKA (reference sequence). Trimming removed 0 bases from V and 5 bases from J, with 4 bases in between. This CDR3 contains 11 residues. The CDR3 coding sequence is TGCAGTGCTAGAGAGCACGAGACCCAGTACTTC. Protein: CSAREHETQYF.

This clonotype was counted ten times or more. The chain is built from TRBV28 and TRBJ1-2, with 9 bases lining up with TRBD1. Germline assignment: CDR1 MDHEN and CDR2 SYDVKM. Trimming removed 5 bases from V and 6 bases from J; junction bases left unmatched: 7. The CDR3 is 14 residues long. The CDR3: CASSPPGQGNGYTF. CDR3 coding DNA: TGTGCCAGCAGTCCTCCGGGACAGGGCAATGGCTACACCTTC.

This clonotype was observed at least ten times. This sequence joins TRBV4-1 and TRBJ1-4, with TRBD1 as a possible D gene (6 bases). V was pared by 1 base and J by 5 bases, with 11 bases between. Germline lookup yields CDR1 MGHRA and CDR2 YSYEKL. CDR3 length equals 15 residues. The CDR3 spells CASSQGGASNEKLFF. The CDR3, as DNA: TGCGCCAGCAGCCAAGGGGGGGCATCAAATGAAAAACTGTTTTTT.

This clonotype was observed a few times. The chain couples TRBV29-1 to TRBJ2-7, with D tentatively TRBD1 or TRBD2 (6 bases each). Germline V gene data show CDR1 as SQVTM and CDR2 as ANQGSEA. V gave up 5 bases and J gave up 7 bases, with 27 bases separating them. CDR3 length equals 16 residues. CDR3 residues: CSVLKIGGPGEREQYF. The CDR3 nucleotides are TGCAGCGTTTTAAAAATCGGAGGGCCAGGGGAGAGGGAGCAGTACTTC.

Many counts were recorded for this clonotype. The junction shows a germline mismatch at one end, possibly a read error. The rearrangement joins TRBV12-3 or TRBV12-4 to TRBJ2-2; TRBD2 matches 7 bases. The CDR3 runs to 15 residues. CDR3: CASSFMGGSTGELSF. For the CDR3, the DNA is TGTGCCAGCAGTTTTATGGGGGGGTCGACCGGGGAGCTGTCTTTT.

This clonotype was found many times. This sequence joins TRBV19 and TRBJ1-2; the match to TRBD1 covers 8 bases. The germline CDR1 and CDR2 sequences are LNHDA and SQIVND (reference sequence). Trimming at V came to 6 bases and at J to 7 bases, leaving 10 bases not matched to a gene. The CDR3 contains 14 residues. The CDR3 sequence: CASSPETGASGYTF. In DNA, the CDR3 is TGTGCCAGTAGCCCCGAGACAGGGGCAAGTGGCTACACCTTC.

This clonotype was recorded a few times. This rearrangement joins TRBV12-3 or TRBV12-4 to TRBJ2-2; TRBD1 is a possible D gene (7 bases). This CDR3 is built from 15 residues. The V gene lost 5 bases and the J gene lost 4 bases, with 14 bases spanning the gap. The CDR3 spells CASSPDREVTGELFF. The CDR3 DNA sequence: TGTGCCAGCAGTCCCGACAGGGAGGTCACCGGGGAGCTGTTTTTT.

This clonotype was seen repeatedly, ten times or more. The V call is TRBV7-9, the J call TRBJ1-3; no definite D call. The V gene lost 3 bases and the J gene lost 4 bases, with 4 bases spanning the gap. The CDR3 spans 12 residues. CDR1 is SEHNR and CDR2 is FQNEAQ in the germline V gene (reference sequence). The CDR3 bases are TGTGCCAGCAGCTTTTTGGGAAACACCATATATTTT. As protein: CASSFLGNTIYF.

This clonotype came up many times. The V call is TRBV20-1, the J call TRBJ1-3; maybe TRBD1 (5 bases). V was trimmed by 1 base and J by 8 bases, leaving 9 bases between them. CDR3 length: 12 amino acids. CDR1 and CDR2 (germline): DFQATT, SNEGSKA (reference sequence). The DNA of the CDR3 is TGCAGTGCTAGAGTACAGGCTGACACCATATATTTT. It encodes CSARVQADTIYF.

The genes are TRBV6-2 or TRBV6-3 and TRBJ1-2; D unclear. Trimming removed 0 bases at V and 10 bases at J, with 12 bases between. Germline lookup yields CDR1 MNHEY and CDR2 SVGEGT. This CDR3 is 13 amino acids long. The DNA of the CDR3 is TGTGCCAGCAGTTACTCGACAAAGGGCCTCTACACCTTC. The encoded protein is CASSYSTKGLYTF.

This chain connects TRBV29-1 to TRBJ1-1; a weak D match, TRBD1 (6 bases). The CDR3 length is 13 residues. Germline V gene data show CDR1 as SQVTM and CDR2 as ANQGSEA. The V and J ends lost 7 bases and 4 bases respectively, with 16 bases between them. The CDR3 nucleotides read TGCAGCGGCCAAGGGACACAGAGCACTGAAGCTTTCTTT. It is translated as CSGQGTQSTEAFF.

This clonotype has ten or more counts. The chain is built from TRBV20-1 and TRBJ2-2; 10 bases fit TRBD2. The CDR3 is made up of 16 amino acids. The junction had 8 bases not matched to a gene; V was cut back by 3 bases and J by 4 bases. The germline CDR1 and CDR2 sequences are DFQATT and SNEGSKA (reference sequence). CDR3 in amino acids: CSARSGRAKSTGELFF. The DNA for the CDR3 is TGCAGTGCTAGGAGCGGGAGGGCCAAGAGCACCGGGGAGCTGTTTTTT.

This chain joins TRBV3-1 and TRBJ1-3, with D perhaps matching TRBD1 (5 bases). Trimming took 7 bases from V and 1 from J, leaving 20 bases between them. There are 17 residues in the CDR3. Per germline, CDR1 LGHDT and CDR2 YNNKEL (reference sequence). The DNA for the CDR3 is TGTGCCAGCAACCCAAGTTGGGGGACCGGTTCTGGAAACACCATATATTTT. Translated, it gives CASNPSWGTGSGNTIYF.

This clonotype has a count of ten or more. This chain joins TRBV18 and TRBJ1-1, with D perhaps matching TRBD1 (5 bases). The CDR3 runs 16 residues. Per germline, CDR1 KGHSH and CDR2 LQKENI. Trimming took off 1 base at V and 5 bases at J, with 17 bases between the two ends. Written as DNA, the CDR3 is TGTGCCAGCTCACCACAGACGGCCGGGGCGTTGACTGAAGCTTTCTTT. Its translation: CASSPQTAGALTEAFF.

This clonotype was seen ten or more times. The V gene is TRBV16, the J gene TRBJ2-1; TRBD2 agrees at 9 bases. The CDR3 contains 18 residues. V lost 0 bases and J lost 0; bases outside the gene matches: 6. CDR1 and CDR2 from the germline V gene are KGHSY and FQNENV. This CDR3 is CASSQSRASGTSYNEQFF. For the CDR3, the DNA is TGTGCCAGCAGCCAATCGAGGGCTAGCGGGACCTCCTACAATGAGCAGTTCTTC.

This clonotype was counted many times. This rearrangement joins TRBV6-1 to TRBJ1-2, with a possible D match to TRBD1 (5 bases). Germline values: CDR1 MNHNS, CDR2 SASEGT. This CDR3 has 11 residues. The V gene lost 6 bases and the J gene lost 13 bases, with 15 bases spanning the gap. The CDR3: CASRTGDQATF. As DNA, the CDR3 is TGTGCCAGCAGAACTGGGGACCAAGCCACCTTC.

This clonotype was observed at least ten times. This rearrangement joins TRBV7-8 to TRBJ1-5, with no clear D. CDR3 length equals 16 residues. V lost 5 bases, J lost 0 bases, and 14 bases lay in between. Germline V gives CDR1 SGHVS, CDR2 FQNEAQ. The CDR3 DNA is TGTGCCAGCAGCCTCCGGGATAGGTATAGCAATCAGCCCCAGCATTTT. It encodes CASSLRDRYSNQPQHF.

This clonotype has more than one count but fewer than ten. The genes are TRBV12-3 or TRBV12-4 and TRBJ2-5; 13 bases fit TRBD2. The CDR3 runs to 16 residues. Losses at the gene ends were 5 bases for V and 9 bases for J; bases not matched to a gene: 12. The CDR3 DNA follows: TGTGCCAGCAGTCCACTAGCGGGGGGGCCTGGTGAGGCCCAGTACTTC. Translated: CASSPLAGGPGEAQYF.

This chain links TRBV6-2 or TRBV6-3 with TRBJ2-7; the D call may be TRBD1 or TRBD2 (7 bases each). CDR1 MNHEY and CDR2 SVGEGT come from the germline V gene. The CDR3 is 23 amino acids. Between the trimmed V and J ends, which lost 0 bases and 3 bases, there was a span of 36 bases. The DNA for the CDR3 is TGTGCCAGCAGTTACTCCGACCCTCATCCCCGACAGGGAGGGGGAGGTTCCCTCTACGAGCAGTACTTC. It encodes CASSYSDPHPRQGGGGSLYEQYF.

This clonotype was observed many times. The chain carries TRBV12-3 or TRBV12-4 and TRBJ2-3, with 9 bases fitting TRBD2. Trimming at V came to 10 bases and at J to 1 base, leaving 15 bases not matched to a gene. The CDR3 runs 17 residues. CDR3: CAICGAGGPGGTDTQYF. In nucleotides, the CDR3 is TGTGCCATATGCGGGGCGGGGGGGCCCGGTGGCACAGATACGCAGTATTTT.

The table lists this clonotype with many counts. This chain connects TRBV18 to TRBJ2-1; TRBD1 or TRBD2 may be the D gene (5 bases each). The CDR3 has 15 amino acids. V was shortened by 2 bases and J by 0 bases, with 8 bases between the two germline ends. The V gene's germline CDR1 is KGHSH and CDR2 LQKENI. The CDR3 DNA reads TGTGCCAGCTCACCAGGTGGGGGCTCCTACAATGAGCAGTTCTTC. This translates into CASSPGGGSYNEQFF.

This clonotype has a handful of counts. This CDR3 is CASSNQGTQNIQYF. The CDR3 coding sequence is TGTGCCAGTAGTAACCAAGGGACCCAAAACATTCAGTACTTC. This chain connects TRBV19 to TRBJ2-4; D possibly matches TRBD1 or TRBD2 (5 bases each). The CDR3 sequence is 14 residues long. The germline gives CDR1 LNHDA, CDR2 SQIVND (reference sequence). Deletions cut 4 bases from V and 5 bases from J, with 12 bases between.

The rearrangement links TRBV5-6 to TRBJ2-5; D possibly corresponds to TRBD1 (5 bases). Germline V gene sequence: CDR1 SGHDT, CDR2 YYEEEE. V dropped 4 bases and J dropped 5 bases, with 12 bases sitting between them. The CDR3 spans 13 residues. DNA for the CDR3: TGTGCCAGCAGCCCCAGGGTTCGGGAGACCCAGTACTTC. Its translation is CASSPRVRETQYF.

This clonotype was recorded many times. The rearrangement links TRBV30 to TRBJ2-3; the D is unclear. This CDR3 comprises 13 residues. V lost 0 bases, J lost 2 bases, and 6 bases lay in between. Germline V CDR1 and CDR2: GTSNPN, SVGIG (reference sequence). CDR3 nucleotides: TGTGCCTGGAGTGTAGGTTCCACAGATACGCAGTATTTT. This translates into CAWSVGSTDTQYF.